What follows are 22 T cell receptor beta chains derived from one specimen sequenced in a study of blood T cell repertoires in COVID-19. Clones were sequenced by immunoSEQ multiplex PCR, and TCRdb holds only the in-frame ones, with some missing. The sample lists about 220,000 clones; approximately 82% were seen once. Material for sequencing was peripheral blood. These receptor sequences come from a woman older than 75 with acute or convalescent COVID-19.

The chain has TRBV5-6 and TRBJ1-5; D gene ambiguous. Trimming removed 0 bases at V and 5 bases at J, with 9 bases between. Germline CDR1 SGHDT, CDR2 YYEEEE. This CDR3 is built from 14 residues. The CDR3 region is CASSLGLSDQPQHF. The CDR3 DNA sequence: TGTGCCAGCAGCTTGGGCCTGTCGGATCAGCCCCAGCATTTT.

The chain recombines TRBV12-5 with TRBJ1-1, with D hard to call. CDR1 and CDR2 (germline): LGHNT, FRNRAP. Between the trimmed V and J ends, which lost 7 bases and 7 bases, there was a span of 13 bases. The CDR3 sequence is 12 residues long. CDR3 region: CASVKEVGEAFF. CDR3 sequence (DNA): TGTGCTAGTGTCAAAGAGGTTGGTGAAGCTTTCTTT.

In DNA form, the CDR3 reads TGTGCCAGCAGCCACGTTGGACTAGCGGGGGGCGAGCAGTACTTC. Amino acid sequence: CASSHVGLAGGEQYF. This sequence joins TRBV3-1 (or the pseudogene TRBV3-2) and TRBJ2-7; 14 bases agree with TRBD2. Germline assignment: CDR1 LGHDT and CDR2 YNNKEL (reference sequence). V dropped 3 bases and J dropped 6; count of bases not matched to a gene: 4. The CDR3 has 15 amino acids.

This chain connects TRBV2 to TRBJ2-3; 12 bases map to TRBD2. Germline V gene data show CDR1 as SNHLY and CDR2 as FYNNEI. V lost 6 bases, J lost 1 base, and 5 bases stayed unmatched. The CDR3 totals 16 residues. In DNA, the CDR3 is TGTGCCAGCAGATCTAGGACTAGCGGGGGCACAGATACGCAGTATTTT. The encoded protein is CASRSRTSGGTDTQYF.

The rearrangement joins TRBV5-1 to TRBJ2-5; TRBD2 matches at 7 bases. This CDR3 is 14 amino acids long. V lost 4 bases and J lost 1; bases outside the gene matches: 4. Germline CDR1 and CDR2: SGHRS and YFSETQ. Here the CDR3 DNA reads TGCGCCAGCAGCCCTTGGGAGGGCCAAGAGACCCAGTACTTC. Encoded protein: CASSPWEGQETQYF.

The chain carries TRBV5-6 and TRBJ1-2; D possibly corresponds to TRBD1 (5 bases). The germline CDR1 and CDR2 sequences are SGHDT and YYEEEE. CDR3 size: 14 residues. V lost 1 base and J 4 bases, leaving 11 bases between the germline ends. The CDR3 region is CASSLKGMGYGYTF. In DNA, the CDR3 is TGTGCCAGCAGCTTGAAGGGGATGGGCTATGGCTACACCTTC.

The rearrangement joins TRBV30 to TRBJ2-5; TRBD2 matches 7 bases. J gave up 5 bases and V 4 bases, and 13 bases lay outside the gene matches. The CDR3 sequence is 15 residues long. The germline V gene has CDR1 GTSNPN and CDR2 SVGIG (reference sequence). The CDR3 DNA reads TGTGCCTGGACCCCCCGGACTAGAACTGTGGAGACCCAGTACTTC. It codes for CAWTPRTRTVETQYF.

The chain couples TRBV11-3 to TRBJ2-3, with 9 bases matching TRBD2. CDR1 is SGHNT, CDR2 YENEEA, per germline. The V segment lost 3 bases and the J segment 2 bases; nucleotides outside the gene matches: 6. The CDR3 is 16 residues long. The CDR3 coding sequence is TGTGCCAGCAGCTTCCGGACTAGCGCGACCACAGATACGCAGTATTTT. Its translation is CASSFRTSATTDTQYF.

This clone has only a few counts. This chain links TRBV7-2 with TRBJ1-2; possible D gene TRBD1, 6 bases. The CDR3 is made up of 16 amino acids. In germline, CDR1 is SGHTA, CDR2 FQGNSA. The V gene lost 5 bases and the J gene lost 5 bases, with 21 bases spanning the gap. CDR3 DNA sequence: TGTGCCAGCAGCCCCCGTTCCGGGCAGGGGACGTATGGCTACACCTTC. Protein: CASSPRSGQGTYGYTF.

J is TRBJ1-1 and V is TRBV29-1; 7 bases line up with TRBD1. CDR3 length equals 11 residues. CDR1 SQVTM and CDR2 ANQGSEA come from the germline V gene. Trimming cost V 2 bases and J 9 bases; bases outside gene matches: 3. CDR3: CSVEKTGQAFF. The CDR3 DNA reads TGCAGCGTTGAAAAGACAGGGCAAGCTTTCTTT.

This clone showed up just once. The chain carries TRBV6-5 and TRBJ1-1; D unresolved. The CDR3 has 13 residues. Between the trimmed V and J ends, which lost 5 bases and 1 base, there was a span of 8 bases. Germline CDR1 and CDR2: MNHEY and SVGAGI. CDR3 amino acids: CASSLDWNTEAFF. The CDR3 DNA sequence: TGTGCCAGCAGTCTGGACTGGAACACTGAAGCTTTCTTT.

V gene TRBV28 combines with J gene TRBJ2-2; weak D call: TRBD1 (6 bases). V was cut by 6 bases and J by 5 bases, with 22 bases left in between. This CDR3 is 17 amino acids long. Germline assignment: CDR1 MDHEN and CDR2 SYDVKM. This CDR3 is CASSEVGRQAMTGELFF. The CDR3 DNA follows: TGTGCCAGCAGCGAAGTCGGTCGACAGGCGATGACCGGGGAGCTGTTTTTT.

The chain employs TRBV11-1 and TRBJ1-2; 7 bases align to TRBD1. The trim removed 3 bases at V and 4 bases at J, leaving 5 bases unmatched. There are 14 residues in the CDR3. Germline V CDR1 and CDR2: SGHAT, FQDESV (reference sequence). In DNA, the CDR3 is TGTGCCAGCAGCTTGGGACAGCAATCCTATGGCTACACCTTC. Amino acids: CASSLGQQSYGYTF.

This clone was recorded only once. V usage is TRBV5-1 and J usage is TRBJ1-4; 7 bases align to TRBD1. The CDR3 consists of 15 residues. Germline V lookup: CDR1 SGHRS, CDR2 YFSETQ. V was pared by 5 bases and J by 6 bases, with 10 bases of the junction left unmatched. CDR3 bases: TGCGCCAGCAGGCCGACAGGGACCGCAGATGAAAAACTGTTTTTT. Translated: CASRPTGTADEKLFF.

This clone was seen a single time. This rearrangement joins TRBV27 to TRBJ2-5, with 10 bases that match TRBD2. The CDR3 totals 16 residues. Trimming removed 5 bases from V and 2 bases from J; junction bases left unmatched: 8. Germline CDR1 is MNHEY and CDR2 is SMNVEV (reference sequence). The CDR3 region is CASSRPSSGGQETQYF. Here the CDR3 DNA reads TGTGCCAGCAGTCGCCCCTCTAGCGGGGGTCAAGAGACCCAGTACTTC.

The chain carries TRBV7-3 and TRBJ1-1; 10 nucleotides align to TRBD1. This CDR3 region has 15 residues. Germline CDR1 reads SGHTA; CDR2 reads FQGTGA. The V gene end was trimmed by 5 bases and the J gene end by 3 bases; junction bases not matched to a gene: 6. The DNA of the CDR3 is TGTGCCAGCAGCCGTCTCGGGACAGGGGACACTGAAGCTTTCTTT. Encoded protein: CASSRLGTGDTEAFF.

This chain links TRBV12-3 or TRBV12-4 with TRBJ1-2; no reliable D call. This CDR3 region has 13 residues. With 3 bases removed from V and 2 bases from J, the gap between germline ends came to 7 bases. In DNA, the CDR3 is TGTGCCAGCAGTTTGCAGGTGAACTATGGCTACACCTTC. Amino acid sequence: CASSLQVNYGYTF.

The V gene is TRBV6-5, the J gene TRBJ1-5; 7 nucleotides align to TRBD1. Germline CDR1 reads MNHEY; CDR2 reads SVGAGI. The CDR3 loop spans 14 amino acids. Trimming cost V 7 bases and J 4 bases; bases outside gene matches: 7. The CDR3, as DNA: TGTGCCAGCAAAACAGACAGGGATAATCAGCCCCAGCATTTT. As protein: CASKTDRDNQPQHF.

The CDR3, as DNA: TGCGCCAGCAGCTTGGATCCGATACAAGCGGAAGCTTTCTTT. It translates to CASSLDPIQAEAFF. This chain joins TRBV5-1 and TRBJ1-1; D unclear. V lost 0 bases to trimming and J lost 8 bases, with 14 bases between them. CDR1 SGHRS and CDR2 YFSETQ come from the germline V gene. CDR3 length: 14 residues.

This clone was recorded once. The chain uses TRBV5-8 and TRBJ1-5, with D maybe TRBD1 (5 bases). CDR1 and CDR2 from the germline V gene are SGHTS and YDEGEE. Trimming took 1 base from V and 5 from J, leaving 16 bases between them. The CDR3 has 16 amino acids. The CDR3 loop reads CASSLYGSGIYQPQHF. The CDR3 coding sequence is TGTGCCAGCAGCTTGTATGGGTCAGGGATCTATCAGCCCCAGCATTTT.

This clone was recorded once. V gene TRBV7-6 combines with J gene TRBJ2-3; no reliable D call. V gave up 3 bases and J gave up 0 bases, with 13 bases separating them. The CDR3 runs 16 residues. Germline assignment: CDR1 SGHVS and CDR2 FNYEAQ. In nucleotides, the CDR3 is TGTGCCAGCAGCTTGGCTGGCGCGGCTAGCACAGATACGCAGTATTTT. It encodes CASSLAGAASTDTQYF.

Details on this clone: Distinct nucleotide sequences in the sample also encode this CDR3. The V gene is TRBV12-3 or TRBV12-4, the J gene TRBJ1-1; D gene ambiguous. V lost 2 bases, J lost 5 bases, and 3 bases lay in between. The CDR3 spans 11 residues. The CDR3 loop reads CASSLRTEAFF. The CDR3 nucleotides read TGTGCCAGCAGTTTACGGACTGAAGCTTTCTTT.